Shown below are 13 T cell receptor beta chains from a single sample sequenced in a study of PD-1 blockade in classical Hodgkin lymphoma. Every patient experienced relapse after autologous stem cell transplantation, and brentuximab vedotin exposure varied. Clones were read by immunoSEQ multiplex PCR, and TCRdb kept only the in-frame ones, dropping some. The sample has about 24,000 clones, 80% seen once; the top ten hold 6.5% to 7%. The sample in question was peripheral blood mononuclear cells (PBMCs), obtained at baseline. The receptors here all came from a human donor with classical Hodgkin lymphoma.

This clone was seen a handful of times. V gene TRBV19 combines with J gene TRBJ1-5; a weak D match, TRBD1 (5 bases). CDR1 and CDR2 from the germline V gene are LNHDA and SQIVND (reference sequence). Deletions cut 7 bases from V and 8 bases from J, with 21 bases between. CDR3 length: 15 residues. In nucleotides, the CDR3 is TGTGCCAGTAATTTTGTGGGGGTCGGGGTCAAGCCCCAGCATTTT. It is translated as CASNFVGVGVKPQHF.

The rearrangement uses TRBV2 and TRBJ2-3; D is ambiguous. CDR1 and CDR2 (germline): SNHLY, FYNNEI. Trimming stripped 2 bases from V and 5 bases from J, with 8 bases between. The CDR3 loop spans 13 amino acids. The CDR3 is CASSENGLDTQYF. CDR3 sequence (DNA): TGTGCCAGCAGTGAAAACGGTCTAGATACGCAGTATTTT.

The chain recombines TRBV7-2 with TRBJ2-7, with 10 bases matching TRBD2. Germline loops: CDR1 SGHTA, CDR2 FQGNSA. CDR3 length equals 14 residues. V gave up 3 bases and J gave up 3 bases; unmatched junction bases: 2. CDR3 protein: CASSFASGGYEQYF. CDR3 nucleotide sequence: TGTGCCAGCAGCTTTGCTAGCGGGGGCTACGAGCAGTACTTC.

The V gene is TRBV10-3, the J gene TRBJ2-7, with TRBD1 as a possible D gene (6 bases). The CDR3 length is 15 residues. Trimming removed 4 bases at V and 0 bases at J, with 13 bases between. Germline values: CDR1 ENHRY, CDR2 SYGVKD. CDR3 protein: CAISGQGLSSYEQYF. The CDR3 DNA sequence: TGTGCCATCAGTGGGCAGGGGCTTAGCTCCTACGAGCAGTACTTC.

The table lists this clone with a few counts. V usage is TRBV9 and J usage is TRBJ2-2, with 9 bases aligning to TRBD2. CDR3 length equals 17 residues. CDR1 SGDLS and CDR2 YYNGEE come from the germline V gene. The ends lost 3 bases at V and 3 bases at J; junction bases unmatched: 9. This CDR3 is CASSGGLASWDTGELFF. CDR3 coding DNA: TGTGCCAGCAGCGGGGGACTAGCCTCATGGGACACCGGGGAGCTGTTTTTT.

The chain uses TRBV5-4 and TRBJ2-7, with 9 nucleotides matching TRBD1. Germline V gene lookup returns CDR1 SGHNT and CDR2 YYREEE (reference sequence). With 2 bases clipped from V and 4 bases from J, the junction kept 4 bases outside the gene matches. The CDR3 sequence is 14 residues long. The CDR3 sequence is CASSLGQGRYEQYF. As DNA, the CDR3 is TGTGCCAGCAGCTTAGGACAGGGGAGGTACGAGCAGTACTTC.

The CDR3 protein is CASSLEPQRGNNEQFF. The DNA of the CDR3 is TGTGCCAGCAGCTTAGAACCCCAGCGGGGGAACAATGAGCAGTTCTTC. The chain has TRBV11-2 and TRBJ2-1; 8 bases are shared with TRBD2. With V trimmed by 0 bases and J by 5 bases, 6 bases remained unmatched. The CDR3 runs to 16 residues. CDR1 and CDR2 (germline): SGHAT, FQNNGV.

V and J are TRBV4-3 and TRBJ2-1; D uncertain. The V gene's germline CDR1 is LGHNA and CDR2 YSLEER. This CDR3 is built from 16 residues. Trimming removed 1 base at V and 6 bases at J, with 16 bases between. The CDR3 DNA sequence: TGCGCCAGCAGCCAAGGGTTTGGCTTTTTTTCCAATGAGCAGTTCTTC. Its protein is CASSQGFGFFSNEQFF.

The sample holds a few counts of this clone. The chain combines TRBV7-8 with TRBJ2-7, with D possibly being TRBD1 or TRBD2 (5 bases each). The V end lost 4 bases, the J end lost 5 bases, and 15 bases lay between the germline ends. Germline V gives CDR1 SGHVS, CDR2 FQNEAQ. CDR3 size: 14 residues. The CDR3 sequence is CASSSPPGTNEQYF. The CDR3 region has the DNA TGTGCCAGCAGCTCACCCCCAGGGACCAACGAGCAGTACTTC.

This chain uses TRBV4-2 with TRBJ2-2; the D is unclear. Germline V gives CDR1 LGHNA, CDR2 YNFKEQ. This CDR3 spans 17 amino acids. Deletions cut 3 bases from V and 0 bases from J, with 14 bases between. The CDR3 DNA reads TGTGCCAGCAGCCACCCCTTTTATCGGCCGAACACCGGGGAGCTGTTTTTT. Translation gives CASSHPFYRPNTGELFF.

The rearrangement links TRBV6-5 to TRBJ1-2; possibly TRBD1 for D (5 bases). The CDR3 runs 14 residues. Germline CDR1 and CDR2: MNHEY and SVGAGI. Trimming shortened V by 4 bases and J by 4 bases, and 13 bases separated the two germline ends. The chain's CDR3 is CASSSSGQVYGYTF. The CDR3 DNA sequence: TGTGCCAGCAGTTCCTCTGGACAAGTCTATGGCTACACCTTC.

The V call is TRBV7-9, the J call TRBJ2-5, with 10 positions matching TRBD2. CDR1 and CDR2 from the germline V gene are SEHNR and FQNEAQ (reference sequence). V gave up 3 bases and J gave up 1 base; unmatched junction bases: 2. This CDR3 is built from 15 residues. The CDR3, as DNA: TGTGCCAGCAGCTTGATAGCGGGGGGCCAAGAGACCCAGTACTTC. Amino acids: CASSLIAGGQETQYF.

This sequence joins TRBV5-1 and TRBJ2-1; no clear D gene. CDR1 is SGHRS, CDR2 YFSETQ, per germline. The CDR3 sequence is 14 residues long. V lost 7 bases, J lost 0 bases, and 11 bases lay in between. CDR3 loop: CASQFQSSYNEQFF. CDR3 DNA sequence: TGCGCCAGCCAGTTCCAGAGCTCCTACAATGAGCAGTTCTTC.